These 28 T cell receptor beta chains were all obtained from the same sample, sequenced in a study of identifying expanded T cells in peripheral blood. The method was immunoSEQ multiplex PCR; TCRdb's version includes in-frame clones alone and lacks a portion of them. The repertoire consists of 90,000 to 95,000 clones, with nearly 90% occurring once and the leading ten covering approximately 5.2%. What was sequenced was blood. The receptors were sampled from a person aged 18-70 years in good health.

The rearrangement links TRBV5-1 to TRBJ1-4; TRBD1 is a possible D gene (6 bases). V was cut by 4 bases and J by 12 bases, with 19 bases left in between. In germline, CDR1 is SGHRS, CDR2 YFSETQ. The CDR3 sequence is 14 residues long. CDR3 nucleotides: TGCGCCAGCAGCAGTGGGGGCCAGATGGGGGAACTGTTTTTT. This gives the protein CASSSGGQMGELFF.

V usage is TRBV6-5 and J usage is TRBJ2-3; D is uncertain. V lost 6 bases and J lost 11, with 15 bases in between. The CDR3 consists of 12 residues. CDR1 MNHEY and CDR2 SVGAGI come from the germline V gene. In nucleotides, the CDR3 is TGTGCCAGCAGCACCGGACCGTTTGTGCAGTATTTT. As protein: CASSTGPFVQYF.

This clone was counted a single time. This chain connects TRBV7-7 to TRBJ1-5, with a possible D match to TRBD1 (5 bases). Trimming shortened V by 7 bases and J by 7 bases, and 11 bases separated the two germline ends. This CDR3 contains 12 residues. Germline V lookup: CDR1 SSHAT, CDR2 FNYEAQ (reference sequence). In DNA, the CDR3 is TGTGCCAGCAATGCGGGGCACCAGCCCCAGCATTTT. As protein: CASNAGHQPQHF. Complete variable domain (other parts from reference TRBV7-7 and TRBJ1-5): GAGVSQSPRYKVTKRGQDVTLRCDPISSHATLYWYQQALGQGPEFLTYFNYEAQPDKSGLPSDRFSAERPEGSISTLTIQRTEQRDSAMYRCASNAGHQPQHFGDGTRLSIL.

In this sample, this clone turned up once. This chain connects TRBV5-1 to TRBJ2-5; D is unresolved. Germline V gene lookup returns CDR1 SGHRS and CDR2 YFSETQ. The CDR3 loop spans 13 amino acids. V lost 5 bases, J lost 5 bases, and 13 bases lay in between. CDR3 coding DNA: TGCGCCAGCAGTAGCCGAGGCCCGGAGACCCAGTACTTC. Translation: CASSSRGPETQYF.

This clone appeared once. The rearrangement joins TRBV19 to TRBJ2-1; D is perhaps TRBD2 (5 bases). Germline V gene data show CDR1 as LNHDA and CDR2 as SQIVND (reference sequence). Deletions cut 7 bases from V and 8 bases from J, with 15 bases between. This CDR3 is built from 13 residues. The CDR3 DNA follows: TGTGCCAGTACCCCTTCGAGGGTCCATGAGCAGTTCTTC. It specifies CASTPSRVHEQFF. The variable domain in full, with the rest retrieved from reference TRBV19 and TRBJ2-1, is DGGITQSPKYLFRKEGQNVTLSCEQNLNHDAMYWYRQDPGQGLRLIYYSQIVNDFQKGDIAEGYSVSREKKESFPLTVTSAQKNPTAFYLCASTPSRVHEQFFGPGTRLTVL.

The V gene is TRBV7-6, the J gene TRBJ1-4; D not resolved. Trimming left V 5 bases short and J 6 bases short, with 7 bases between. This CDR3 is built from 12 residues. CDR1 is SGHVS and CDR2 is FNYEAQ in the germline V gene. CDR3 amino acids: CASSPRDEKLFF. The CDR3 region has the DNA TGTGCCAGCAGCCCTAGAGATGAAAAACTGTTTTTT.

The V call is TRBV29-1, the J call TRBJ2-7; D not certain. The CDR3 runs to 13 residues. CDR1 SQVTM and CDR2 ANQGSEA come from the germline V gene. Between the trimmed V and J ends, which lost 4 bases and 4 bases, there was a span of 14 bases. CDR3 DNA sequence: TGCAGCGTTGGAAAGGGTGTGGGGTACGAGCAGTACTTC. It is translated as CSVGKGVGYEQYF.

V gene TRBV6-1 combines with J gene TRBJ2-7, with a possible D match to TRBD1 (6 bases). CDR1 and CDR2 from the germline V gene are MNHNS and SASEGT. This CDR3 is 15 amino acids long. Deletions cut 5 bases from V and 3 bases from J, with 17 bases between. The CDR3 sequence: CASSWGLHQDYEQYF. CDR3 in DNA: TGTGCCAGCAGTTGGGGGCTCCACCAGGACTACGAGCAGTACTTC.

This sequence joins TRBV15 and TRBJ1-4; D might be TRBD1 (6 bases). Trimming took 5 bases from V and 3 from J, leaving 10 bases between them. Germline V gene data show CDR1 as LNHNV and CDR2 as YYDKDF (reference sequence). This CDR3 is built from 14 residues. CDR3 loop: CATSAQGPNEKLFF. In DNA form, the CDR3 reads TGTGCCACCAGCGCACAGGGTCCTAATGAAAAACTGTTTTTT.

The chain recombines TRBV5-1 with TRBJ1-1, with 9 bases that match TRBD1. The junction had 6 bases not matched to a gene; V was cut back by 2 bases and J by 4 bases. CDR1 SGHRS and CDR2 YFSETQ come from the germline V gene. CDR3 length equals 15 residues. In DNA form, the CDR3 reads TGCGCCAGCAGCTTTACAGGGGGCTCCAGCACTGAAGCTTTCTTT. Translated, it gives CASSFTGGSSTEAFF. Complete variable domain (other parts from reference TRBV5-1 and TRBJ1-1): KAGVTQTPRYLIKTRGQQVTLSCSPISGHRSVSWYQQTPGQGLQFLFEYFSETQRNKGNFPGRFSGRQFSNSRSEMNVSTLELGDSALYLCASSFTGGSSTEAFFGQGTRLTVV.

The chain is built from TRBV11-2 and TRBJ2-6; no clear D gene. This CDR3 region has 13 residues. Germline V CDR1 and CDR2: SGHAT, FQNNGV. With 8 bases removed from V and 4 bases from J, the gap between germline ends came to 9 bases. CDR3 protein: CASRLLGANVLTF. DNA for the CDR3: TGTGCCAGCCGCCTTCTCGGGGCCAACGTCCTGACTTTC. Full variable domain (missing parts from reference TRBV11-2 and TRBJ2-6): EAGVAQSPRYKIIEKRQSVAFWCNPISGHATLYWYQQILGQGPKLLIQFQNNGVVDDSQLPKDRFSAERLKGVDSTLKIQPAKLEDSAVYLCASRLLGANVLTFGAGSRLTVL.

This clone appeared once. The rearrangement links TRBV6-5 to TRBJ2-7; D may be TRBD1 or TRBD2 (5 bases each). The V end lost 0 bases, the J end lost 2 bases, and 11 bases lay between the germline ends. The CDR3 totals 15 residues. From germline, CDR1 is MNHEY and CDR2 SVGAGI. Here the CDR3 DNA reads TGTGCCAGCAGTTACTCGATGGGACCAACCTACGAGCAGTACTTC. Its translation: CASSYSMGPTYEQYF.

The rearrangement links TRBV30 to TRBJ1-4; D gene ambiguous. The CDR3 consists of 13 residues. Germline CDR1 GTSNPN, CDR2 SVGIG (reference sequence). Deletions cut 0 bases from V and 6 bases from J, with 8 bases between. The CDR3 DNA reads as TGTGCCTGGAGTGTAGGATTAGATGAAAAACTGTTTTTT. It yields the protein CAWSVGLDEKLFF.

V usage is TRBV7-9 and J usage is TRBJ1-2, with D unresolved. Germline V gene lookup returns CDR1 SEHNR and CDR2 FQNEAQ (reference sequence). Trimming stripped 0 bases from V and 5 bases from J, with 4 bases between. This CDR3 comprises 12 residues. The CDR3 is CASSLAGYGYTF. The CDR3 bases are TGTGCCAGCAGCTTAGCAGGGTATGGCTACACCTTC.

CDR3 in DNA: TGCGCCAGCAGCCAGGGACTAGCGGGAGGGATCTCCTACGAGCAGTACTTC. Protein sequence: CASSQGLAGGISYEQYF. The chain links TRBV4-3 to TRBJ2-7; TRBD2 agrees at 16 bases. Looked up from germline, CDR1 is LGHNA and CDR2 is YSLEER. Trimming at V came to 3 bases and at J to 0 bases, leaving 2 bases not matched to a gene. The CDR3 has 17 residues.

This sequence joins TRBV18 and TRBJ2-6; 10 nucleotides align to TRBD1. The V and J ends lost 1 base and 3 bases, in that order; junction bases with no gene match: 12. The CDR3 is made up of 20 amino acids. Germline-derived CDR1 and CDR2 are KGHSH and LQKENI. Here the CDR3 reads CASSPLLRQGAWSGANVLTF. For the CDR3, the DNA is TGTGCCAGCTCACCACTCCTCCGACAGGGGGCTTGGAGTGGGGCCAACGTCCTGACTTTC.

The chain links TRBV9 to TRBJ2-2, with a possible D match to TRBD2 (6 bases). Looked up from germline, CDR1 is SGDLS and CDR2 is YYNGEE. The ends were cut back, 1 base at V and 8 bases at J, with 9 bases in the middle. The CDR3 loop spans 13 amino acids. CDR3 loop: CASSVSGEGELFF. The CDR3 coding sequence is TGTGCCAGCAGCGTATCGGGGGAGGGGGAGCTGTTTTTT.

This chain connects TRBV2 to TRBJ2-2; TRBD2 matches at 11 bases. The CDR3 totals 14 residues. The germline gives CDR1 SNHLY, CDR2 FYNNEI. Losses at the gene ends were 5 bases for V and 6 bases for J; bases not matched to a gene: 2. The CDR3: CASSPGLAAGELFF. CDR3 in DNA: TGTGCCAGCAGTCCGGGACTAGCGGCCGGGGAGCTGTTTTTT.

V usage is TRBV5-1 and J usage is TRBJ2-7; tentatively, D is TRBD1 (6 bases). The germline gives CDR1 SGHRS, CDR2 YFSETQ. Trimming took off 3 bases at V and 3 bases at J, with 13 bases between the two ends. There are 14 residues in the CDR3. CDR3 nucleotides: TGCGCCAGCAGCTCATCAGGGGCATTCTACGAGCAGTACTTC. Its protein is CASSSSGAFYEQYF.

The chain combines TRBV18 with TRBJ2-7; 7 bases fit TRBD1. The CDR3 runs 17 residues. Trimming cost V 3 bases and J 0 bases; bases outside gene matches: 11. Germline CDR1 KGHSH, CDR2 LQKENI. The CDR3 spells CASSPGTASNPSYEQYF. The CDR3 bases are TGTGCCAGCTCACCCGGGACAGCTTCAAACCCCTCCTACGAGCAGTACTTC.

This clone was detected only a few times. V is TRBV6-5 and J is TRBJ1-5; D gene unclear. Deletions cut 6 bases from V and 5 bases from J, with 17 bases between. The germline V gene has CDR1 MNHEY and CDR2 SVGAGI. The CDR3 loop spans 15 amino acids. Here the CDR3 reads CASRPPGGVDQPQHF. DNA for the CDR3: TGTGCCAGCAGACCCCCCGGCGGGGTGGATCAGCCCCAGCATTTT.

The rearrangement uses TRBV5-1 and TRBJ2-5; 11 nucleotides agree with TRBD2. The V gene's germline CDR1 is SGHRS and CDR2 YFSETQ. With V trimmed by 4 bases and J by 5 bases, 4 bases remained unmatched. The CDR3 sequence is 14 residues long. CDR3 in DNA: TGCGCCAGCAGCGGTGGACTAGCGGGTGAGACCCAGTACTTC. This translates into CASSGGLAGETQYF.

The CDR3: CASSQVPERRTYYNEQFF. The CDR3 DNA reads TGCGCCAGCAGCCAAGTACCTGAGCGGAGGACTTACTACAATGAGCAGTTCTTC. This chain uses TRBV4-3 with TRBJ2-1; D possibly corresponds to TRBD2 (5 bases). CDR3 length: 18 residues. Germline assignment: CDR1 LGHNA and CDR2 YSLEER. Trimming removed 1 base at V and 3 bases at J, with 19 bases between.

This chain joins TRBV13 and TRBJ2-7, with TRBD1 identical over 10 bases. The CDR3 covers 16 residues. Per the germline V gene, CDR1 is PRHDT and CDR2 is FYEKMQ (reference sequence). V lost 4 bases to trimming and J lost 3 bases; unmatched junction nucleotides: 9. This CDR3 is CASSWGQGSENYEQYF. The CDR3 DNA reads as TGTGCCAGCAGCTGGGGACAGGGGTCAGAAAACTACGAGCAGTACTTC.

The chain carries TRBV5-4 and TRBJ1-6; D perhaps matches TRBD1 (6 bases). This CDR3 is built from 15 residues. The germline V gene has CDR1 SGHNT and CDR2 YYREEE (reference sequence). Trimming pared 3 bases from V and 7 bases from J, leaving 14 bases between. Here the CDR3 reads CASSYIGRGNSPLHF. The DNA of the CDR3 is TGTGCCAGCAGCTACATTGGCAGGGGAAATTCACCCCTCCACTTT.

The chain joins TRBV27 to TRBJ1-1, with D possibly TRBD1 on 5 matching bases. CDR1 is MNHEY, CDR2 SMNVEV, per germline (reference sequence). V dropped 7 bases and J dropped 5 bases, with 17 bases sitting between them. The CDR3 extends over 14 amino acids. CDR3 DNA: TGTGCCAGCAAGCTACAGGAGTATGGGACTGAAGCTTTCTTT. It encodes CASKLQEYGTEAFF.

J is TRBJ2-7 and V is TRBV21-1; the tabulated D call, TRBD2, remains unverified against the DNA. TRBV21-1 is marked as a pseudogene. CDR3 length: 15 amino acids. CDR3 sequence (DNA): TGTGCCAGCAGCAAAGAGCGGTCTCTTCGGTACGAGCAGTACTTC. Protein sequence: CASSKERSLRYEQYF.

The CDR3, as DNA: TGTGCCAGTAGTTCCGGCTTTTGGGGGCCTGGGGAAAAACTGTTTTTT. It encodes CASSSGFWGPGEKLFF. V gene TRBV19 combines with J gene TRBJ1-4; D possibly corresponds to TRBD1 (6 bases). Germline-derived CDR1 and CDR2 are LNHDA and SQIVND (reference sequence). V dropped 5 bases and J dropped 8 bases, with 21 bases sitting between them. The CDR3 has 16 amino acids.